A selection of T cell receptor beta chains follows, all from one sample in a study of glioma-infiltrating T cells after dendritic cell vaccination. Assay: immunoSEQ multiplex PCR; the TCRdb copy retains only in-frame clones and omits some. The sample has 60,000 or so clones; approximately 86% are singletons. The starting material was blood, obtained after dendritic cell vaccination. These receptors came from a human donor with glioblastoma. Each CDR3 is given with its conserved first and last residue.

CASRRPLITEAFF | TRBJ1-1 | TRBV6-5
CASSGGAGVREQFF | TRBJ2-1 | TRBV10-1
CASSPTDSYNEQFF | TRBJ2-1 | TRBV5-1
CAIKGAGRADTQYF | TRBJ2-3 | TRBV10-3
CASSYRSGTSHTEAFF | TRBJ1-1 | TRBV6-5
CASSRAGGPYEQYF | TRBJ2-7 | TRBV6-5
CASSGAGTPNTEAFF | TRBJ1-1 | TRBV10-1
CASSLTGPRPAGYTF | TRBJ1-2 | TRBV7-8
CASSQDFQIYNEQFF | TRBJ2-1 | TRBV4-3
CASSFSRGTGEQYF | TRBJ2-7 | TRBV5-1
CASSASRLAGGPSDEQFF | TRBJ2-1 | TRBV9
CASRRGGNTEAFF | TRBJ1-1 | TRBV11-2
CAWSPSGTGVEQYF | TRBJ2-7 | TRBV30
CASSFVGGGGGELFF | TRBJ2-2 | TRBV7-2
CASSYGGDLRYGYTF | TRBJ1-2 | TRBV6-6